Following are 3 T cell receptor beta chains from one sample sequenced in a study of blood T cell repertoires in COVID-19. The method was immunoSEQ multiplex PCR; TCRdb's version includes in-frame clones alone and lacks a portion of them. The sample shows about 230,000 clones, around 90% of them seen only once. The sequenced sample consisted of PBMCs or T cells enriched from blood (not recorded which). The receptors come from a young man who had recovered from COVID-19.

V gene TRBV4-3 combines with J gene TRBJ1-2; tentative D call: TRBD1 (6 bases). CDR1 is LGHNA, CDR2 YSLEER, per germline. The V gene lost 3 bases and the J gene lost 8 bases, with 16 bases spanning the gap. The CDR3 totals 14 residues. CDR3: CASSQDRRGGGYTF. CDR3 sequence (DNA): TGCGCCAGCAGCCAGGATCGCAGGGGTGGGGGCTACACCTTC.

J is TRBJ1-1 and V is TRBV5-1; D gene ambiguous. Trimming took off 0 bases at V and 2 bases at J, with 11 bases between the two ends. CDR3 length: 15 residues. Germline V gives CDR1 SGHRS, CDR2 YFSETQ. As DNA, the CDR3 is TGCGCCAGCAGCTTGGAACCAGGAATAAACACTGAAGCTTTCTTT. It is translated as CASSLEPGINTEAFF. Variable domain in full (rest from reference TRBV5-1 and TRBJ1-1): KAGVTQTPRYLIKTRGQQVTLSCSPISGHRSVSWYQQTPGQGLQFLFEYFSETQRNKGNFPGRFSGRQFSNSRSEMNVSTLELGDSALYLCASSLEPGINTEAFFGQGTRLTVV.

The CDR3 reads CSVDKTGDDEQYF. DNA of the CDR3: TGCAGCGTAGATAAGACAGGGGACGACGAGCAGTACTTC. The V gene is TRBV29-1, the J gene TRBJ2-7, with 8 nucleotides matching TRBD1. Trimming took 6 bases from V and 5 from J; bases not matched to a gene: 9. CDR1 is SQVTM and CDR2 is ANQGSEA in the germline V gene. The CDR3 has 13 amino acids.